This TCR beta chain was observed in a study of shared clonotypes between healthy human individuals. Points from the study as a whole: Researchers found naive subsets generally carried larger estimated richness than memory subsets.

The table came from immunoSEQ multiplex PCR; TCRdb's copy has only in-frame clones and leaves some out. The table includes roughly 1.5 million clones, 98% detected once. On this clone: Its antigen remains unknown.

The length of the CDR3 is 16 residues. J lost 6 bases, V lost 4 bases, and 10 bases had no gene match. Germline assignment: CDR1 MNHEY and CDR2 SMNVEV (reference sequence). The source material was naive CD4+ T cells sorted from blood. Subset: CD45RA+ positively selected. This clonotype originated in a man aged 25-40 years in good health. The rearrangement uses TRBV27 and TRBJ2-5; the match to TRBD2 covers 11 bases. As DNA, the CDR3 is TGTGCCAGCAGTTCGTTAGCGGGAGGGCCTAAACAGACCCAGTACTTC. Amino acid sequence: CASSSLAGGPKQTQYF.